Only a few counts were recorded for the clone carrying this TCR beta chain. No antigen is known for it. This entry is derived from a study of metastatic and nonmetastatic thyroid tumors. Study background: Repertoires were compared across blood and tumor or nodule tissue from malignant and benign thyroid patients.

With MiXCR, TCRdb reprocessed the PCR reads. The data hold under 25,000 clones, with about 16% observed a single time. All patients were untreated before thyroid surgery. This CDR3 comprises 13 residues. Germline V gene lookup returns CDR1 LNHDA and CDR2 SQIVND (reference sequence). Trimming took 5 bases from V and 7 from J, leaving 14 bases between them. General study results and limits: Reportedly, malignant thyroid tumors had significantly higher TCR beta diversity than benign nodules, in blood and tumor.

The J gene is TRBJ1-1, the V gene TRBV19; D remains unclear. The specimen sequenced was blood. The origin of this receptor is a female donor with papillary thyroid cancer or a benign thyroid nodule (not recorded which). Some clones in this sample may be carry-over from other donors' samples. DNA for the CDR3: TGTGCCAGTAGTGCATCTCTCCAGATTGAAGCTTTCTTT. Translated, it gives CASSASLQIEAFF.